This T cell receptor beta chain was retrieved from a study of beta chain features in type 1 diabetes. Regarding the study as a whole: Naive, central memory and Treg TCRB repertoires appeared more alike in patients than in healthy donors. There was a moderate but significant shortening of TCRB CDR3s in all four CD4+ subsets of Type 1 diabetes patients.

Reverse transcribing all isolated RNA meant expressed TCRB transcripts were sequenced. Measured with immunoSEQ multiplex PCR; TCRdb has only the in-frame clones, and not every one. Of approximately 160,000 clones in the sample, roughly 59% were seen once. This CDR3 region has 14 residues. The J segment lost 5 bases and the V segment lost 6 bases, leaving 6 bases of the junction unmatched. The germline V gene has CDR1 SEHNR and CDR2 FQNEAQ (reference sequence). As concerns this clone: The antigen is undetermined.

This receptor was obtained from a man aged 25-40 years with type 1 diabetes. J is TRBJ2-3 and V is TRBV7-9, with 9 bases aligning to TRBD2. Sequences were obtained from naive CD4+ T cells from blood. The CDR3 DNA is TGTGCCAGCAGTCCGGGACTAGCAGTAGATACGCAGTATTTT. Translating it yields CASSPGLAVDTQYF.